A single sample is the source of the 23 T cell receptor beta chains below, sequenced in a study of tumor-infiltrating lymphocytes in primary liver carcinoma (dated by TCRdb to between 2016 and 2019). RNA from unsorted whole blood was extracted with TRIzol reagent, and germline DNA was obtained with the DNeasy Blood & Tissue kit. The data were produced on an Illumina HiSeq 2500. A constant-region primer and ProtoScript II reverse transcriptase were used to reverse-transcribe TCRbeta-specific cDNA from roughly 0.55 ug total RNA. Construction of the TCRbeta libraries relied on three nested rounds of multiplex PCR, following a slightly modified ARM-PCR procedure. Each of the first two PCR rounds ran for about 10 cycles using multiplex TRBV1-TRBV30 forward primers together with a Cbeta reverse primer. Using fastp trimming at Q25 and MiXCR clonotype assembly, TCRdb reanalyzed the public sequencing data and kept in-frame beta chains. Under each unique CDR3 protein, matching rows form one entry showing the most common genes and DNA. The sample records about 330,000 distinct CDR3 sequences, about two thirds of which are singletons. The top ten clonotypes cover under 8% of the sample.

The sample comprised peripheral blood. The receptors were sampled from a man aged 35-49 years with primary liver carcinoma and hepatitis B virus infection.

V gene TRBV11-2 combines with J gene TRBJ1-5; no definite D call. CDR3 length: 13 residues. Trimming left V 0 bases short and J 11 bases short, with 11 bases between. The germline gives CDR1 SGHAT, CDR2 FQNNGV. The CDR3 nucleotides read TGTGCCAGCAGCTTAGATCACCTCCAGTCCCAGCATTTT. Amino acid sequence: CASSLDHLQSQHF.

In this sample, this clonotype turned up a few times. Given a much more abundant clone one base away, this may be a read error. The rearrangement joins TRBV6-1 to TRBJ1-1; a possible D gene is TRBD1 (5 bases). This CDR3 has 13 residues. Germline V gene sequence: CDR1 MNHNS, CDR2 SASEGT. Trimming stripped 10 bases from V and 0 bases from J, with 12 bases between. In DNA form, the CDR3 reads TGTGCCACCAGAAACAGGCTGAACACTGAAGCTTTCTTT. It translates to CATRNRLNTEAFF.

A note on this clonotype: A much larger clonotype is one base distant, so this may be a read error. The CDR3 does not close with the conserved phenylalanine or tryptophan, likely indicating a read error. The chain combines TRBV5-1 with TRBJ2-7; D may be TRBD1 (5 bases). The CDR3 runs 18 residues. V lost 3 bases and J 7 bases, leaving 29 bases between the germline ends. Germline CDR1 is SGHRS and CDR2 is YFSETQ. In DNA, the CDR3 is TGCGCCAGCAGCTCGTCACGGAGCCTCCGACAGTTCGGTGGGGAGCAGTACTCC. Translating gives CASSSSRSLRQFGGEQYS.

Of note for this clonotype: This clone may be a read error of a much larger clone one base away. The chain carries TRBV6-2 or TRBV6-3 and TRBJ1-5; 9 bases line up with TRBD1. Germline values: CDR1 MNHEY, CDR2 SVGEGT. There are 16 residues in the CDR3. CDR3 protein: CASSTRTGGINQSQHF. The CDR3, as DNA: TGTGCCAGCAGTACCCGAACAGGGGGCATCAATCAGTCCCAGCATTTT.

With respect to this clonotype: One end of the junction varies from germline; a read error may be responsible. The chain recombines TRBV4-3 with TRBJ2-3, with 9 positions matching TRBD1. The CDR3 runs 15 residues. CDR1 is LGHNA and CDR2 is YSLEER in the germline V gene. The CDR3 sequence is CVSSRRQGGTDTQYF. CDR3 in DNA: TGCGTCAGCAGCCGCCGACAGGGGGGGACAGATACGCAGTATTTT.

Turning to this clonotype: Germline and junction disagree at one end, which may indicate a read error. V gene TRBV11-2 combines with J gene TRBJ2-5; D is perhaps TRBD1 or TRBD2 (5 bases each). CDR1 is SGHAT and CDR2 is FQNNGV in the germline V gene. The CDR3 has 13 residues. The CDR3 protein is CASSRGVMETQYF. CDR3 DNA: TGTGCCAGCAGCAGAGGGGTGATGGAGACCCAATACTTC. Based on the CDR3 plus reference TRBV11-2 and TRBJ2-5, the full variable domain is EAGVAQSPRYKIIEKRQSVAFWCNPISGHATLYWYQQILGQGPKLLIQFQNNGVVDDSQLPKDRFSAERLKGVDSTLKIQPAKLEDSAVYLCASSRGVMETQYFGPGTRLLVL.

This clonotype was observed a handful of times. CDR3 DNA: TGCGCCAGCAGTGAACGACAGGGGGACATTCAGTACTTC. This gives the protein CASSERQGDIQYF. V gene TRBV10-1 combines with J gene TRBJ2-4, with 9 bases lining up with TRBD1. From germline, CDR1 is WNHNN and CDR2 SYGVQD (reference sequence). V was clipped by 3 bases and J by 8 bases; unmatched bases: 2. The CDR3 consists of 13 residues.

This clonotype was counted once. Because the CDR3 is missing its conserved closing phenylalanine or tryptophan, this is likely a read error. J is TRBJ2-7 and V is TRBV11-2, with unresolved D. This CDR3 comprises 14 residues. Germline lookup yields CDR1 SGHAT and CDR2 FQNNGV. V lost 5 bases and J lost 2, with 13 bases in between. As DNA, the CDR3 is TGTGCCAGCAGCATAGTGGCCTCTACCTACGAGCAGTACTCC. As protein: CASSIVASTYEQYS.

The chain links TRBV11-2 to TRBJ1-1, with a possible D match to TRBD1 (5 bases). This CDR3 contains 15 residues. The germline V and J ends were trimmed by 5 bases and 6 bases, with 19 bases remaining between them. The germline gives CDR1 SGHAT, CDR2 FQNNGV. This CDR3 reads CASSVLSSGRAEAFF. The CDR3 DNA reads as TGTGCCAGCAGCGTGTTGAGTTCAGGGAGGGCTGAAGCTTTCTTT.

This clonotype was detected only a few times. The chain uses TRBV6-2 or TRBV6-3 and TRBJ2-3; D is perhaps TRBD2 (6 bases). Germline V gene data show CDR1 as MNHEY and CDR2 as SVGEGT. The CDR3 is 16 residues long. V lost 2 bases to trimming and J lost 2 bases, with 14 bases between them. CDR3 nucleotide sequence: TGTGCCAGCAGTTACCGCCGGGGCGGGAACACAGATACGCAGTATTTT. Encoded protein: CASSYRRGGNTDTQYF.

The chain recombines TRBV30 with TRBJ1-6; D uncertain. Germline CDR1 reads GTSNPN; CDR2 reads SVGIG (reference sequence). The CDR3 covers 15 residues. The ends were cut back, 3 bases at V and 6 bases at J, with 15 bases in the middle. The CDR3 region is CAWSYAGGGNSPLHF. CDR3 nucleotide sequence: TGTGCCTGGAGCTACGCGGGAGGAGGTAATTCACCCCTCCACTTT.

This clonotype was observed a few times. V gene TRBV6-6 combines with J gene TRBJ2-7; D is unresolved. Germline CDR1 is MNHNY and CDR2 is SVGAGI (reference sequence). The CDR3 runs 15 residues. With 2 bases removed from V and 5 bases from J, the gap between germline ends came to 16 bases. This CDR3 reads CASSYLPRPRDEQYF. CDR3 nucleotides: TGTGCCAGCAGTTACCTTCCGCGCCCTAGGGACGAGCAGTACTTC.

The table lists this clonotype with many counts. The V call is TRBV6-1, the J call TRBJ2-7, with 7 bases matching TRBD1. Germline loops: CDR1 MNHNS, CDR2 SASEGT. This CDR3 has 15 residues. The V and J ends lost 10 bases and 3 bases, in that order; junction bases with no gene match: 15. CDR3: CATKALTGVYYEQYF. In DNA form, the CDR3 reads TGTGCCACAAAAGCACTAACAGGGGTGTACTACGAGCAGTACTTC.

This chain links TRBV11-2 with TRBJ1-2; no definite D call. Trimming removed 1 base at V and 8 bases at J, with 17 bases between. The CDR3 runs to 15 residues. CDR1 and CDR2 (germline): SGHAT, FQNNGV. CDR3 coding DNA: TGTGCCAGCAGCTTAGTCGAGTGGCATATTACCGGCTACACCTTC. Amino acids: CASSLVEWHITGYTF. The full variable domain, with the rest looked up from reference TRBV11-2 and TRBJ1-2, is EAGVAQSPRYKIIEKRQSVAFWCNPISGHATLYWYQQILGQGPKLLIQFQNNGVVDDSQLPKDRFSAERLKGVDSTLKIQPAKLEDSAVYLCASSLVEWHITGYTFGSGTRLTVV.

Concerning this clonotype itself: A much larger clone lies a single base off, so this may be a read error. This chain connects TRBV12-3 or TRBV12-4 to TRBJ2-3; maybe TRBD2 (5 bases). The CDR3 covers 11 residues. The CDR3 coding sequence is TGTGACAGCAGTTTGGACTATACGCAGTATTTT. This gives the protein CDSSLDYTQYF.

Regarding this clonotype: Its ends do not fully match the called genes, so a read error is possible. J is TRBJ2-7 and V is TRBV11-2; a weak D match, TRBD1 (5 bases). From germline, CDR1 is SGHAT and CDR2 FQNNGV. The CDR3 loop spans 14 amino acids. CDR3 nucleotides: TGTGCCAGCAGGTTAGATAGTGGGGCTCGCGAGCAGTACTTC. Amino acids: CASRLDSGAREQYF.

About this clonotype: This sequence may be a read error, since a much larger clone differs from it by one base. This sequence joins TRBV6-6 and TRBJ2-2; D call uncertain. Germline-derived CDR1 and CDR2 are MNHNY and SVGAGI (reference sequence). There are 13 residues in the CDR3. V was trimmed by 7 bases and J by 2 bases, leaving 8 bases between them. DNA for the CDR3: TGTGCCAGCAAGACGGGTAACACCGGGGAGCTGTTTTTT. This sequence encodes CASKTGNTGELFF.

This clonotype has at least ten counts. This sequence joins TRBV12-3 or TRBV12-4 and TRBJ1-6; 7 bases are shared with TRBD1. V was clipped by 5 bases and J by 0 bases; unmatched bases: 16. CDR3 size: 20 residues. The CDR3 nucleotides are TGTGCCAGCAGTATGAGCACCGGGACAGCATTCAGCTCCTATAATTCACCCCTCCACTTT. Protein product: CASSMSTGTAFSSYNSPLHF.

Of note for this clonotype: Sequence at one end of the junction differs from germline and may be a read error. In nucleotides, the CDR3 is TGTGCCAGCAACAAACAGGGAGGATATGGATACACCTTC. It yields the protein CASNKQGGYGYTF. The chain has TRBV11-2 and TRBJ1-2; D may be TRBD1 (6 bases). Germline CDR1 reads SGHAT; CDR2 reads FQNNGV. The CDR3 covers 13 residues.

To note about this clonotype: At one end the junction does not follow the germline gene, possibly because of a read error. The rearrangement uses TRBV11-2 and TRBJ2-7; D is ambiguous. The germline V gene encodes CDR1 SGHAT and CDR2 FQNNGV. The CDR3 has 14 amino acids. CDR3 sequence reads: CASSPDLHGYEQHF. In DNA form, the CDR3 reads TGTGCCAGCAGCCCAGACCTTCACGGGTACGAGCAGCACTTC. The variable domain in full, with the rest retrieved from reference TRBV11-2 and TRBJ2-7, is EAGVAQSPRYKIIEKRQSVAFWCNPISGHATLYWYQQILGQGPKLLIQFQNNGVVDDSQLPKDRFSAERLKGVDSTLKIQPAKLEDSAVYLCASSPDLHGYEQHFGPGTRLTVT.

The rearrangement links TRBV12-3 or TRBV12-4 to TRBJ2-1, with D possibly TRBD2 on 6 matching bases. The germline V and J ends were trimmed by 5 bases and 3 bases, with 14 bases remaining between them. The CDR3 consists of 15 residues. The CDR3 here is CASSTQGLFYNEQFF. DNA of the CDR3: TGTGCCAGCAGTACTCAGGGACTCTTCTACAATGAGCAGTTCTTC.

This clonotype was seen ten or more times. CDR3 amino acids: CASSYSGLAADTQYF. The CDR3 DNA reads as TGTGCCAGCAGTTACTCGGGACTAGCGGCAGATACGCAGTATTTT. The rearrangement links TRBV6-6 to TRBJ2-3; the match to TRBD2 covers 11 bases. J gave up 4 bases and V 0 bases, and 0 bases lay outside the gene matches. CDR1 is MNHNY, CDR2 SVGAGI, per germline (reference sequence). CDR3 length equals 15 residues.

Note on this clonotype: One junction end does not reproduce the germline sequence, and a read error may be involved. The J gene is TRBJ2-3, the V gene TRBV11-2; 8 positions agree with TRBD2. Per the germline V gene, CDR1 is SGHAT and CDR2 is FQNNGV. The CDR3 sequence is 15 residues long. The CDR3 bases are TGTGCAAGCACCCCCCGGGGGGGGAGCACATATACGCAGTATTTT. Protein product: CASTPRGGSTYTQYF.